The entry below gives a single T cell receptor beta chain sequence along with its context. These data come from a study of blood T cell repertoires in COVID-19. Study-wide context: Researchers got acute and convalescent COVID-19 samples from the United States, Italy and Spain. From T cells, B-cell-depleted T cells, or PBMCs came the material, which was cDNA or gDNA.

Per the authors' pipeline: Amplification of reference gene primers was used by the study to estimate nucleated cell counts. The repertoire was sequenced with immunoSEQ multiplex PCR; TCRdb's copy has only in-frame clones and lacks some. For V, J and clone size, that table is used; D and trimming come from the DNA. This table holds around 260,000 clones, about 90% found once. This CDR3 is built from 17 residues. CDR1 is MDHEN and CDR2 is SYDVKM in the germline V gene. Trimming removed 4 bases at V and 5 bases at J, with 21 bases between. Input material: peripheral blood. The rearrangement joins TRBV28 to TRBJ1-5; weak D call: TRBD1 (5 bases). This clonotype was sampled from a person between 18 and 35 years old with COVID-19, enrolled during active disease. Here the CDR3 DNA reads TGTGCCAGCAGTTCTTCCGGACACTCCGACCTCTATCAGCCCCAGCATTTT. The encoded protein is CASSSSGHSDLYQPQHF.